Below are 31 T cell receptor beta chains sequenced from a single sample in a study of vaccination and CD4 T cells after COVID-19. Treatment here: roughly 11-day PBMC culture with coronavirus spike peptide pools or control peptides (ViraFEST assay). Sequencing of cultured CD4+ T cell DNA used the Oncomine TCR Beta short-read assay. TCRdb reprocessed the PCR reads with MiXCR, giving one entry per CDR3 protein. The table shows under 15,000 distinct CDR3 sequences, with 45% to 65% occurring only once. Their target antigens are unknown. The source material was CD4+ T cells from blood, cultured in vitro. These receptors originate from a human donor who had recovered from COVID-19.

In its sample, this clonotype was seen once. CDR3 sequence reads: CSAKGLAGIVVADTQYF. CDR3 in DNA: TGCAGTGCTAAAGGACTAGCGGGGATCGTGGTCGCAGATACGCAGTATTTT. V usage is TRBV20-1 and J usage is TRBJ2-3; 12 nucleotides align to TRBD2. The CDR3 runs 17 residues. The V gene end was trimmed by 4 bases and the J gene end by 4 bases; junction bases not matched to a gene: 12. CDR1 DFQATT and CDR2 SNEGSKA come from the germline V gene (reference sequence).

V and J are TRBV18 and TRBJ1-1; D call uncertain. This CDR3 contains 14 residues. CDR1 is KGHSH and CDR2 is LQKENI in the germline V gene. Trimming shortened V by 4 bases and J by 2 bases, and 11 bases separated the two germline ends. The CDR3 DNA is TGTGCCAGCTCACGTGAAGGGCCCAACACTGAAGCTTTCTTT. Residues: CASSREGPNTEAFF.

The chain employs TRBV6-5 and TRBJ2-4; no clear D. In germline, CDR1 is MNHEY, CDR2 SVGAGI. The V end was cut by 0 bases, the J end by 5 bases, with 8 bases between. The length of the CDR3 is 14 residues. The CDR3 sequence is CASSYSPAQNIQYF. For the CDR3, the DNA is TGTGCCAGCAGTTACTCCCCGGCGCAAAACATTCAGTACTTC.

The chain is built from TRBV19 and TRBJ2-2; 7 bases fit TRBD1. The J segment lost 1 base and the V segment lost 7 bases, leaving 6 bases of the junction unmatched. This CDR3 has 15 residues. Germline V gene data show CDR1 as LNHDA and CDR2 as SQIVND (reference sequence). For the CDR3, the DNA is TGTGCCAGTATAATTCGGACAGGGAACACCGGGGAGCTGTTTTTT. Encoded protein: CASIIRTGNTGELFF.

The CDR3 coding sequence is TGTGCCAGCAGCTTAGCAGGGTTCCACCGGAACACTGAAGCTTTCTTT. Amino acids: CASSLAGFHRNTEAFF. The rearrangement uses TRBV7-2 and TRBJ1-1; D gene ambiguous. V lost 0 bases, J lost 1 base, and 12 bases lay in between. The CDR3 is 16 residues long. Germline V gives CDR1 SGHTA, CDR2 FQGNSA.

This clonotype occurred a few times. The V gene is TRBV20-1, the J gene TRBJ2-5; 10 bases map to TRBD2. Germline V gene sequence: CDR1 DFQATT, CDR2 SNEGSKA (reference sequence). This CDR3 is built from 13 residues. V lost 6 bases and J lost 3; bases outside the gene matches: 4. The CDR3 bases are TGCAGTGCGAATGGACTAGCGGAAGAGACCCAGTACTTC. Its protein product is CSANGLAEETQYF.

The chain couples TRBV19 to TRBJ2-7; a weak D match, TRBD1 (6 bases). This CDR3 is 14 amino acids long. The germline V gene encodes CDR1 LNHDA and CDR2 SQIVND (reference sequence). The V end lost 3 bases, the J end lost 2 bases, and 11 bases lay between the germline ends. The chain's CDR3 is CASSILGQTYEQYF. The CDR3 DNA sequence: TGTGCCAGTAGTATTTTGGGACAAACCTACGAGCAGTACTTC.

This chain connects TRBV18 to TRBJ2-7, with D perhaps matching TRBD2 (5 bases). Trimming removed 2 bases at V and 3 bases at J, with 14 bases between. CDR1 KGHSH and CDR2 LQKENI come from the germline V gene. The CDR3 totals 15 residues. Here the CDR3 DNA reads TGTGCCAGCTCACCAGATACGCGGGCTGGCTACGAGCAGTACTTC. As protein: CASSPDTRAGYEQYF. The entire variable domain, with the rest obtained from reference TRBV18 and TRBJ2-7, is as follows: NAGVMQNPRHLVRRRGQEARLRCSPMKGHSHVYWYRQLPEEGLKFMVYLQKENIIDESGMPKERFSAEFPKEGPSILRIQQVVRGDSAAYFCASSPDTRAGYEQYFGPGTRLTVT.

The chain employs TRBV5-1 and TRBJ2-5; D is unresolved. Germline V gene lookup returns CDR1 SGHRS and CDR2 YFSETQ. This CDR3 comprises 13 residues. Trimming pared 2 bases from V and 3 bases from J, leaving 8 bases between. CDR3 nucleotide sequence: TGCGCCAGCAGCTTTAAGGGCAAAGAGACCCAGTACTTC. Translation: CASSFKGKETQYF.

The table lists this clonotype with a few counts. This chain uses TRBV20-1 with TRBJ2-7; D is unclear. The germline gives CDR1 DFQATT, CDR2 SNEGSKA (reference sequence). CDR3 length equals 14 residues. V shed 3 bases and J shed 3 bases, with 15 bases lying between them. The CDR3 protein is CSASSGLSHYEQYF. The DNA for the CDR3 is TGCAGTGCTAGTTCAGGTCTATCCCACTACGAGCAGTACTTC.

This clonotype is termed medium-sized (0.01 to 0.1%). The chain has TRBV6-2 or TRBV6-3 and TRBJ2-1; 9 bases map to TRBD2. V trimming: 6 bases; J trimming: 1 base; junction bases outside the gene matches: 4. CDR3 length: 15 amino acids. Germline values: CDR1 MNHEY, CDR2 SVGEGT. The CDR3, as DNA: TGTGCCAGCAGACCTAGCGGGAAGTCCTACAATGAGCAGTTCTTC. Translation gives CASRPSGKSYNEQFF.

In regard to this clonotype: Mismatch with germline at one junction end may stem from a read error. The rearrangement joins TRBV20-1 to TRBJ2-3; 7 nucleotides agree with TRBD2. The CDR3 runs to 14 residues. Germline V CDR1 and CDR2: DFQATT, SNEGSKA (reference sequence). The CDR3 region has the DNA TGCGGTGCTATGCTAGCGGAGCGACCAAATACGCAGTATTTT. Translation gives CGAMLAERPNTQYF.

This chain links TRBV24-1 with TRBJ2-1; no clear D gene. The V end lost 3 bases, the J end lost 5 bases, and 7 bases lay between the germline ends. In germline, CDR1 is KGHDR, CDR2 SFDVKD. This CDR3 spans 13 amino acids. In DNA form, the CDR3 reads TGTGCCACCAGTGATACGTTAAACAATGAGCAGTTCTTC. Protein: CATSDTLNNEQFF.

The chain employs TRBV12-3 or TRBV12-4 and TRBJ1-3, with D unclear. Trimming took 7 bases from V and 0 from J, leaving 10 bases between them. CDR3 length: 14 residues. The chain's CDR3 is CASTRRGSGNTIYF. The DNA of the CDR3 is TGTGCCAGCACCCGCCGGGGCTCTGGAAACACCATATATTTT.

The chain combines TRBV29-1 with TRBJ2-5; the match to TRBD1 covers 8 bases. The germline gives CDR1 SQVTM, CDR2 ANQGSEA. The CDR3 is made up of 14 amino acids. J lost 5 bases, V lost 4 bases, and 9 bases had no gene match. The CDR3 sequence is CSVVRRGRMETQYF. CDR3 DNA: TGCAGCGTTGTTCGCAGGGGGCGTATGGAGACCCAGTACTTC.

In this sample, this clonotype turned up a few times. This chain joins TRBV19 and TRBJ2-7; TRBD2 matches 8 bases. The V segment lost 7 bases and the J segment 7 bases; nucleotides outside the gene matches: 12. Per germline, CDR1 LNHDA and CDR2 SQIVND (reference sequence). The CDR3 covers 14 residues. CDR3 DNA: TGTGCCAGTATTCCGGGACTAGTCGACCTGGAGCAGTACTTC. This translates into CASIPGLVDLEQYF.

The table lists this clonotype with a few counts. The CDR3 sequence is CSAHGTSGTIAKNIQYF. The CDR3 DNA reads as TGCAGTGCGCACGGGACTAGCGGGACGATAGCCAAAAACATTCAGTACTTC. V is TRBV20-1 and J is TRBJ2-4, with 13 bases that match TRBD2. There are 17 residues in the CDR3. Germline V gene sequence: CDR1 DFQATT, CDR2 SNEGSKA (reference sequence). The ends lost 6 bases at V and 0 bases at J; junction bases unmatched: 8.

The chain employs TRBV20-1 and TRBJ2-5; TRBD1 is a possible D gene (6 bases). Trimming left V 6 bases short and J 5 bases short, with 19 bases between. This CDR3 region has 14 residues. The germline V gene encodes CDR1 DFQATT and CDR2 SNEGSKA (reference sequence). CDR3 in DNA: TGCAGTGCCACAGGGACCTTAATCGGGGAGACCCAGTACTTC. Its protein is CSATGTLIGETQYF.

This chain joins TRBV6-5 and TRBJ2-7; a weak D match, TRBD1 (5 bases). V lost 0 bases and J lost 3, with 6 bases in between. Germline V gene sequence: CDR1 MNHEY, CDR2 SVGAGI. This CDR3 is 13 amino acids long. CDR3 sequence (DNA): TGTGCCAGCAGTTACTCCCAGGGCTACGAGCAGTACTTC. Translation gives CASSYSQGYEQYF.

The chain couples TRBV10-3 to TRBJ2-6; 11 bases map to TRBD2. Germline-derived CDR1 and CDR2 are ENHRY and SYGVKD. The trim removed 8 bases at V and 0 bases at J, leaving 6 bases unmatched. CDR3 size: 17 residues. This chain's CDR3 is CAISGTSGNSGANVLTF. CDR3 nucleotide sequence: TGTGCCATCTCCGGGACTAGCGGAAACTCTGGGGCCAACGTCCTGACTTTC.

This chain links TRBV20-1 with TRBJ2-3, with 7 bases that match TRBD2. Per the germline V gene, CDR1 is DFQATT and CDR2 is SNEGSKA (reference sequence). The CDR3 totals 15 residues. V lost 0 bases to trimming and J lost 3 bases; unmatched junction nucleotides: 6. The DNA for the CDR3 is TGCAGTGCTAGAGATGGGCGGGAGTCGACAGATACGCAGTATTTT. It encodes CSARDGRESTDTQYF.

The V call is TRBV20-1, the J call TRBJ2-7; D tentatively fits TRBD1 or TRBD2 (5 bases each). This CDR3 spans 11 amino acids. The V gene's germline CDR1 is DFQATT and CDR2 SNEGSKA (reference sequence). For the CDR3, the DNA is TGCAGCGGTGATTTGGGGGTCGAGCAGTACTTC. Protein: CSGDLGVEQYF.

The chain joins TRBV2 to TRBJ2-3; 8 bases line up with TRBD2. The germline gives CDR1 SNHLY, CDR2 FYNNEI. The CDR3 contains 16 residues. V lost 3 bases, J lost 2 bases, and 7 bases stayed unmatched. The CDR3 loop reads CASSDRTSRYTDTQYF. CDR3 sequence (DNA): TGTGCCAGCAGTGACAGGACTAGCCGATACACAGATACGCAGTATTTT.

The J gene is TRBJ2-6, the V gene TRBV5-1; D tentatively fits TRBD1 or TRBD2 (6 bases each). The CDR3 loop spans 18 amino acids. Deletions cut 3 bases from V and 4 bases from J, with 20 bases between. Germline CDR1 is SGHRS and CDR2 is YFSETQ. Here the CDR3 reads CASSSPGGPLSGANVLTF. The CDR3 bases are TGCGCCAGCAGCTCGCCTGGGGGGCCGCTCTCCGGGGCCAACGTCCTGACTTTC.

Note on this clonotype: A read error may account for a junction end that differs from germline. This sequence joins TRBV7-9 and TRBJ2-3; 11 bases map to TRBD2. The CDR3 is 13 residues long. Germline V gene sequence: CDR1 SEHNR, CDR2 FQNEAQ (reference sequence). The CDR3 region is CASSLAEGLADVF. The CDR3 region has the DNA TGTGCCAGCAGCTTAGCCGAGGGACTAGCGGACGTCTTT.

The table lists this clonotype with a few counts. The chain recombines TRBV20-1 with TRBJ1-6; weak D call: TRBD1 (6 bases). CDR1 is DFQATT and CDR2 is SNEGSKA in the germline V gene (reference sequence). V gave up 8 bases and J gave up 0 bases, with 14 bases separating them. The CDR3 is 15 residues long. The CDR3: CSWGAAGSYNSPLHF. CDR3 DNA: TGCAGTTGGGGGGCTGCCGGCTCCTATAATTCACCCCTCCACTTT.

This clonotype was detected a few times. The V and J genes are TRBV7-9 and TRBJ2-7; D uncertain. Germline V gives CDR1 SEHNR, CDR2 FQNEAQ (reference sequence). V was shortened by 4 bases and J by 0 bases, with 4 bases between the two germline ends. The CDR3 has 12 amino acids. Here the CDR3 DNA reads TGTGCCAGCAGCTCGGCCTCCTACGAGCAGTACTTC. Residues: CASSSASYEQYF.

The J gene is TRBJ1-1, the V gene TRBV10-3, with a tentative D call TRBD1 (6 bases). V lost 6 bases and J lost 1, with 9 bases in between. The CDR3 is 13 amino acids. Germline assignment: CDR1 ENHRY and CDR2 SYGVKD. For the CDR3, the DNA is TGTGCCATCAGCCTACAGGGGAACACTGAAGCTTTCTTT. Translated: CAISLQGNTEAFF.

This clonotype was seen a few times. DNA for the CDR3: TGTGCCAGTAGTATTTCTACAGGGGGCGCACGTCAGCCCCAGCATTTT. Translating gives CASSISTGGARQPQHF. V and J are TRBV19 and TRBJ1-5; 9 bases agree with TRBD1. Losses at the gene ends were 3 bases for V and 6 bases for J; bases not matched to a gene: 9. The CDR3 sequence is 16 residues long. Per germline, CDR1 LNHDA and CDR2 SQIVND (reference sequence).

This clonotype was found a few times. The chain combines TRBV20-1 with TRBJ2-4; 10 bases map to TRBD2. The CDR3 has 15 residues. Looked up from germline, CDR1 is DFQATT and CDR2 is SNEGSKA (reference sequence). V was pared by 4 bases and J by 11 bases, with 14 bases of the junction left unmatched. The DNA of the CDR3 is TGCAGTGCTACGGGGGCCCTAGCGGGAGCGGTCTTTCAGTACTTC. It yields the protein CSATGALAGAVFQYF.

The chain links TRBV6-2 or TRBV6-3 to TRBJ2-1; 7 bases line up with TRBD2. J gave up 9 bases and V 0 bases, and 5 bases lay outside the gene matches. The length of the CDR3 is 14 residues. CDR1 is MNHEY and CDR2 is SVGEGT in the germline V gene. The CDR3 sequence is CASSYSGTIGEQFF. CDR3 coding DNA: TGTGCCAGCAGTTACTCCGGGACTATAGGTGAGCAGTTCTTC.